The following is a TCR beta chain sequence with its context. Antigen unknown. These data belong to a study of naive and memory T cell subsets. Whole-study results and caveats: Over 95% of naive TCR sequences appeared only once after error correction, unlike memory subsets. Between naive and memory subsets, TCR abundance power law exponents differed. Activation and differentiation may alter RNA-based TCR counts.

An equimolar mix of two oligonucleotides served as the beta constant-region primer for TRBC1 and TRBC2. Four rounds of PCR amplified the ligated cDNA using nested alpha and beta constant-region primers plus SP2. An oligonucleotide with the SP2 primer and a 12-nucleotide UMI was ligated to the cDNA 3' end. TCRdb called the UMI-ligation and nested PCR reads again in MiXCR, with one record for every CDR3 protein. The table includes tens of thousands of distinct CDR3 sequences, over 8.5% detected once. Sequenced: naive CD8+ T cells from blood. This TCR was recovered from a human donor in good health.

The CDR3, as DNA: TGTGCCAGCAGCTTGCGGGTAACTGAAGCTTTCTTT. As protein: CASSLRVTEAFF. The V gene is TRBV5-6, the J gene TRBJ1-1; D remains unclear. The ends were cut back, 1 base at V and 5 bases at J, with 6 bases in the middle. CDR1 and CDR2 from the germline V gene are SGHDT and YYEEEE. This CDR3 contains 12 residues.